This passage covers 14 T cell receptor beta chains from one sample sequenced in a study of cytomegalovirus exposure and HLA in healthy donors. A multiplex PCR was run with 60 Vbeta primers and 13 Jbeta primers. Produced via immunoSEQ multiplex PCR; TCRdb's table is partial and in-frame only. This repertoire comprises some 160,000 clones; its ten largest clones make up 2.1%. The specimen sequenced was PBMCs. The receptors originated from a man younger than 40 in good health and CMV-seronegative.

The chain employs TRBV7-8 and TRBJ1-1; 10 bases align to TRBD1. The CDR3 is 18 residues long. Germline V CDR1 and CDR2: SGHVS, FQNEAQ. Trimming at V came to 1 base and at J to 9 bases, leaving 17 bases not matched to a gene. The CDR3 sequence is CASSLVVGSWDRGLKAFF. CDR3 nucleotide sequence: TGTGCCAGCAGCTTAGTCGTCGGTTCTTGGGACAGGGGATTAAAAGCTTTCTTT.

This sequence joins TRBV6-1 and TRBJ1-5; D is unresolved. The V gene's germline CDR1 is MNHNS and CDR2 SASEGT. This CDR3 spans 15 amino acids. Deletions cut 5 bases from V and 1 base from J, with 12 bases between. In nucleotides, the CDR3 is TGTGCCAGCAGTCCAAATCACCAGAGCAATCAGCCCCAGCATTTT. Encoded protein: CASSPNHQSNQPQHF.

The CDR3 DNA follows: TGTGCCACACAACAGGGGGCAAATTACGAGCAGTACTTC. As protein: CATQQGANYEQYF. The J gene is TRBJ2-7, the V gene TRBV10-3, with 9 nucleotides matching TRBD1. The CDR3 contains 13 residues. Germline V gene lookup returns CDR1 ENHRY and CDR2 SYGVKD. V dropped 10 bases and J dropped 4; count of bases not matched to a gene: 8.

The chain uses TRBV7-8 and TRBJ2-3; tentative D call: TRBD1 (5 bases). The CDR3 length is 16 residues. CDR1 SGHVS and CDR2 FQNEAQ come from the germline V gene. V lost 5 bases and J lost 0, with 15 bases in between. The DNA for the CDR3 is TGTGCCAGCAGCCATAGACAGCGTTCTAGCACAGATACGCAGTATTTT. Its translation: CASSHRQRSSTDTQYF.

J is TRBJ2-7 and V is TRBV28; 8 positions match TRBD2. Losses at the gene ends were 8 bases for V and 3 bases for J; bases not matched to a gene: 9. Germline V CDR1 and CDR2: MDHEN, SYDVKM. The CDR3 contains 14 residues. The CDR3 DNA follows: TGTGCCAGCGCGACATCGGGGGGGTTCTACGAGCAGTACTTC. Protein sequence: CASATSGGFYEQYF.

This chain links TRBV28 with TRBJ1-1, with D maybe TRBD1 (5 bases). The CDR3 is made up of 15 amino acids. CDR1 is MDHEN and CDR2 is SYDVKM in the germline V gene. Trimming took off 3 bases at V and 0 bases at J, with 11 bases between the two ends. For the CDR3, the DNA is TGTGCCAGCAGTTTCGGGGGGTGGTTGAACACTGAAGCTTTCTTT. This gives the protein CASSFGGWLNTEAFF.

The CDR3 sequence: CASSPGLAPSEQFF. Here the CDR3 DNA reads TGTGCCAGCAGCCCGGGACTAGCGCCCTCTGAGCAGTTCTTC. The V gene is TRBV5-5, the J gene TRBJ2-1; 10 bases map to TRBD2. V gave up 4 bases and J gave up 9 bases; unmatched junction bases: 7. This CDR3 contains 14 residues. CDR1 and CDR2 (germline): SGHKS, YYEKEE (reference sequence).

The V and J genes are TRBV11-3 and TRBJ1-1; D unclear. Germline loops: CDR1 SGHNT, CDR2 YENEEA. There are 11 residues in the CDR3. Trimming took off 6 bases at V and 4 bases at J, with 6 bases between the two ends. CDR3 DNA: TGTGCCAGCAGGACGGGCACTGAAGCTTTCTTT. Translation gives CASRTGTEAFF.

This chain links TRBV15 with TRBJ1-1, with D perhaps matching TRBD1 (6 bases). Germline V lookup: CDR1 LNHNV, CDR2 YYDKDF (reference sequence). V lost 0 bases, J lost 3 bases, and 8 bases lay in between. The CDR3 length is 14 residues. The CDR3, as DNA: TGTGCCACCAGCAGAGATCCAGGGGACACTGAAGCTTTCTTT. This translates into CATSRDPGDTEAFF.

The rearrangement joins TRBV2 to TRBJ2-1; 9 bases are shared with TRBD2. CDR1 is SNHLY and CDR2 is FYNNEI in the germline V gene. Trimming removed 1 base from V and 7 bases from J; junction bases left unmatched: 5. The CDR3 sequence is 15 residues long. The CDR3 nucleotides are TGTGCCAGCAGTGAAGAAGCGGGAGGTTATAATGAGCAGTTCTTC. Residues: CASSEEAGGYNEQFF.

The chain uses TRBV6-4 and TRBJ2-3; D might be TRBD2 (6 bases). The V gene's germline CDR1 is MRHNA and CDR2 SNTAGT. V lost 4 bases, J lost 1 base, and 12 bases lay in between. This CDR3 region has 15 residues. CDR3 nucleotides: TGTGCCAGCAGTGTCGGGAGAGGCGGCACAGATACGCAGTATTTT. As protein: CASSVGRGGTDTQYF.

This rearrangement joins TRBV6-6 to TRBJ1-4; a weak D match, TRBD1 (5 bases). Per the germline V gene, CDR1 is MNHNY and CDR2 is SVGAGI (reference sequence). CDR3 size: 13 residues. The V gene lost 2 bases and the J gene lost 6 bases, with 7 bases spanning the gap. Here the CDR3 DNA reads TGTGCCAGCAGTTACACGGGGGATGAAAAACTGTTTTTT. It specifies CASSYTGDEKLFF.

This chain connects TRBV19 to TRBJ1-1; D perhaps matches TRBD1 (5 bases). From germline, CDR1 is LNHDA and CDR2 SQIVND (reference sequence). Trimming shortened V by 10 bases and J by 6 bases, and 15 bases separated the two germline ends. This CDR3 spans 12 amino acids. The CDR3 spells CATASDTSEAFF. CDR3 coding DNA: TGTGCCACAGCTTCGGACACCTCTGAAGCTTTCTTT.

The rearrangement joins TRBV4-3 to TRBJ2-2; TRBD2 agrees at 11 bases. Germline V gene lookup returns CDR1 LGHNA and CDR2 YSLEER. The ends lost 3 bases at V and 5 bases at J; junction bases unmatched: 11. The CDR3 totals 18 residues. Here the CDR3 reads CASSQEIAGGPGTGELFF. The CDR3 coding sequence is TGCGCCAGCAGCCAGGAGATAGCGGGAGGGCCGGGGACCGGGGAGCTGTTTTTT.